The 31 T cell receptor beta chains below were found in one sample sequenced in a study of cytomegalovirus exposure and HLA in healthy donors. With 60 Vbeta and 13 Jbeta primers, the PCR was carried out. Profiled with immunoSEQ multiplex PCR; TCRdb holds only in-frame clones, not every one. The profile shows about 90,000 clones, more than 65% of them singletons. The specimen was PBMCs. The receptors shown here come from a man aged 25-45 years in good health and CMV-seronegative.

The chain employs TRBV5-4 and TRBJ2-7; no reliable D call. Between the trimmed V and J ends, which lost 1 base and 1 base, there was a span of 9 bases. The CDR3 sequence is 14 residues long. Germline V gene lookup returns CDR1 SGHNT and CDR2 YYREEE (reference sequence). In DNA form, the CDR3 reads TGTGCCAGCAGCTTGTTGGGCAGTTCCTACGAGCAGTACTTC. Its translation is CASSLLGSSYEQYF.

V is TRBV5-4 and J is TRBJ2-7; a weak D match, TRBD2 (5 bases). The CDR3 length is 16 residues. Germline lookup yields CDR1 SGHNT and CDR2 YYREEE (reference sequence). Trimming took 0 bases from V and 2 from J, leaving 15 bases between them. CDR3 DNA: TGTGCCAGCAGCTTGGAGCTAGGGAAGGGAGCCTACGAGCAGTACTTC. It translates to CASSLELGKGAYEQYF.

J is TRBJ2-5 and V is TRBV9; TRBD1 aligns across 7 bases. The CDR3 has 14 amino acids. V was pared by 4 bases and J by 5 bases, with 8 bases of the junction left unmatched. Per germline, CDR1 SGDLS and CDR2 YYNGEE. The CDR3 nucleotides read TGTGCCAGCAGCCTCAACAGGGGCTGGGAGACCCAGTACTTC. It is translated as CASSLNRGWETQYF.

The rearrangement links TRBV27 to TRBJ1-3; possible D gene TRBD1, 5 bases. CDR1 and CDR2 from the germline V gene are MNHEY and SMNVEV (reference sequence). This CDR3 spans 13 amino acids. The V and J ends lost 6 bases and 4 bases respectively, with 10 bases between them. CDR3: CASSPGFGNTIYF. Written as DNA, the CDR3 is TGTGCCAGCAGCCCAGGGTTCGGAAACACCATATATTTT.

This sequence joins TRBV6-5 and TRBJ2-2, with 8 positions matching TRBD1. Germline loops: CDR1 MNHEY, CDR2 SVGAGI. There are 16 residues in the CDR3. V lost 4 bases to trimming and J lost 2 bases; unmatched junction nucleotides: 6. The CDR3 DNA sequence: TGTGCCAGCAGTTCCTACAGGGGGTTTAACACCGGGGAGCTGTTTTTT. Translating it yields CASSSYRGFNTGELFF.

The rearrangement joins TRBV9 to TRBJ1-3, with TRBD1 matching over 7 bases. Germline CDR1 and CDR2: SGDLS and YYNGEE. The CDR3 extends over 15 amino acids. The trim removed 0 bases at V and 2 bases at J, leaving 2 bases unmatched. The CDR3 DNA sequence: TGTGCCAGCAGCGTAGATCAGGGGGCTGGAAACACCATATATTTT. Protein product: CASSVDQGAGNTIYF.

This clone was observed a few times. The CDR3: CASSYQGARSGANVLTF. CDR3 nucleotides: TGTGCCAGCAGTTATCAGGGGGCGCGGTCTGGGGCCAACGTCCTGACTTTC. The gene calls are TRBV4-2 and TRBJ2-6, with TRBD1 identical over 8 bases. This CDR3 has 17 residues. Germline V gene sequence: CDR1 LGHNA, CDR2 YNFKEQ. V lost 6 bases to trimming and J lost 1 base; unmatched junction nucleotides: 8.

V and J are TRBV4-2 and TRBJ1-1; 7 bases match TRBD1. CDR3 size: 16 residues. Per the germline V gene, CDR1 is LGHNA and CDR2 is YNFKEQ. V shed 0 bases, J shed 1 base, and the junction held 5 bases outside the gene matches. The DNA of the CDR3 is TGTGCCAGCAGCCAAGATGCCAGGGGGTGGAACACTGAAGCTTTCTTT. Its translation: CASSQDARGWNTEAFF.

The CDR3 DNA sequence: TGTGCCAGCAGCCCACGGCAGGGGGCTTACGAGCAGTACTTC. Its protein is CASSPRQGAYEQYF. This chain connects TRBV7-2 to TRBJ2-5; 8 bases align to TRBD1. The DNA matches TRBJ2-7 better at its end, which makes the J call doubtful. The CDR3 has 14 residues. Germline V gives CDR1 SGHTA, CDR2 FQGNSA.

The chain has TRBV29-1 and TRBJ2-7, with 7 bases fitting TRBD1. Germline V gene lookup returns CDR1 SQVTM and CDR2 ANQGSEA. There are 12 residues in the CDR3. Losses at the gene ends were 4 bases for V and 4 bases for J; bases not matched to a gene: 4. The CDR3 nucleotides are TGCAGCGTTGTAGGCAGGGGGTACGAGCAGTACTTC. It translates to CSVVGRGYEQYF.

This clone was recorded once. A junction end diverges from the germline sequence, so it may reflect a read error. The chain combines TRBV10-3 with TRBJ1-2; D gene ambiguous. The CDR3 spans 17 residues. CDR1 is ENHRY, CDR2 SYGVKD, per germline. Here the CDR3 reads CTISDMDGITSNYGYTF. The CDR3 DNA reads as TGTACCATCAGTGACATGGACGGGATCACGTCTAACTATGGCTACACCTTC.

The V and J genes are TRBV28 and TRBJ2-7; D possibly corresponds to TRBD2 (6 bases). Germline V gene lookup returns CDR1 MDHEN and CDR2 SYDVKM. The CDR3 is 15 amino acids. V dropped 5 bases and J dropped 0 bases, with 14 bases sitting between them. The CDR3 sequence is CASSRRGLSSYEQYF. CDR3 DNA sequence: TGTGCCAGCAGTCGGCGGGGCCTTAGCTCCTACGAGCAGTACTTC.

This clone has only one observation. This sequence joins TRBV19 and TRBJ1-4; 8 bases line up with TRBD1. Germline V gives CDR1 LNHDA, CDR2 SQIVND (reference sequence). Trimming removed 0 bases from V and 8 bases from J; junction bases left unmatched: 14. The length of the CDR3 is 18 residues. In DNA, the CDR3 is TGTGCCAGTAGTATAGAGTTGGAAGCCGGGACAGGCGGGGAAAAACTGTTTTTT. This codes for CASSIELEAGTGGEKLFF.

The chain employs TRBV6-1 and TRBJ2-5, with 8 bases that match TRBD1. Per germline, CDR1 MNHNS and CDR2 SASEGT. The V gene end was trimmed by 2 bases and the J gene end by 5 bases; junction bases not matched to a gene: 7. This CDR3 contains 15 residues. The CDR3 nucleotides read TGTGCCAGCAGTGAAACGGCAGGGGGCGGCGAGACCCAGTACTTC. Translated, it gives CASSETAGGGETQYF.

This chain links TRBV7-8 with TRBJ1-1; D is perhaps TRBD1 (5 bases). Germline V CDR1 and CDR2: SGHVS, FQNEAQ. The V end lost 1 base, the J end lost 0 bases, and 15 bases lay between the germline ends. This CDR3 comprises 17 residues. As DNA, the CDR3 is TGTGCCAGCAGCTTAGTCGAGACAGACGCTATGAACACTGAAGCTTTCTTT. Its protein product is CASSLVETDAMNTEAFF.

The J gene is TRBJ1-5, the V gene TRBV30; 7 nucleotides agree with TRBD1. V lost 5 bases to trimming and J lost 5 bases; unmatched junction nucleotides: 9. CDR1 and CDR2 from the germline V gene are GTSNPN and SVGIG (reference sequence). The CDR3 has 14 amino acids. In DNA, the CDR3 is TGTGCCTGGGCGACAGGGCAGGGGGATCAGCCCCAGCATTTT. Protein sequence: CAWATGQGDQPQHF. The variable domain in full, with the rest retrieved from reference TRBV30 and TRBJ1-5, is SQTIHQWPATLVQPVGSPLSLECTVEGTSNPNLYWYRQAAGRGLQLLFYSVGIGQISSEVPQNLSASRPQDRQFILSSKKLLLSDSGFYLCAWATGQGDQPQHFGDGTRLSIL.

This sequence joins TRBV7-2 and TRBJ2-2; D is possibly TRBD1 (5 bases). The CDR3 loop spans 15 amino acids. The V and J ends lost 2 bases and 7 bases respectively, with 14 bases between them. Germline V gives CDR1 SGHTA, CDR2 FQGNSA. CDR3 in amino acids: CASSLSPGRLGELFF. The CDR3 DNA reads TGTGCCAGCAGCTTATCGCCAGGGCGGCTCGGGGAGCTGTTTTTT.

The chain links TRBV10-2 to TRBJ1-1; D is uncertain. Germline lookup yields CDR1 WSHSY and CDR2 SAAADI. V was trimmed by 6 bases and J by 10 bases, leaving 18 bases between them. CDR3 length: 13 amino acids. DNA of the CDR3: TGCGCCAGCAGGGCCGTCGAGGGCCGCAGAGCTTTCTTT. Protein sequence: CASRAVEGRRAFF.

This chain uses TRBV7-3 with TRBJ1-1; 9 nucleotides agree with TRBD1. There are 15 residues in the CDR3. The germline gives CDR1 SGHTA, CDR2 FQGTGA. V was clipped by 5 bases and J by 1 base; unmatched bases: 5. The CDR3 coding sequence is TGTGCCAGCAGCCGTACGGGACAGGGGAACACTGAAGCTTTCTTT. Its protein product is CASSRTGQGNTEAFF.

The chain is built from TRBV19 and TRBJ2-3; D possibly corresponds to TRBD1 (6 bases). The CDR3 loop spans 14 amino acids. V lost 6 bases, J lost 5 bases, and 15 bases lay in between. Germline CDR1 is LNHDA and CDR2 is SQIVND (reference sequence). CDR3 DNA sequence: TGTGCCAGTAGCCCTATGGGGGCCCTAGATACGCAGTATTTT. Translation gives CASSPMGALDTQYF.

V gene TRBV5-6 combines with J gene TRBJ2-7; no firm D call. Germline CDR1 is SGHDT and CDR2 is YYEEEE. V was trimmed by 4 bases and J by 4 bases, leaving 12 bases between them. The CDR3 totals 13 residues. CDR3 region: CASSRRQVYEQYF. The CDR3 DNA reads as TGTGCCAGCAGCAGAAGACAAGTTTACGAGCAGTACTTC.

The gene calls are TRBV28 and TRBJ1-1; D gene ambiguous. This CDR3 has 13 residues. Trimming left V 8 bases short and J 5 bases short, with 15 bases between. From germline, CDR1 is MDHEN and CDR2 SYDVKM. CDR3 nucleotides: TGTGCCAGCCAGATAGCGGCGAGAACTGAAGCTTTCTTT. Its protein product is CASQIAARTEAFF.

The rearrangement links TRBV6-5 to TRBJ1-2; TRBD1 might be the D (5 bases). The CDR3 has 12 amino acids. Deletions cut 6 bases from V and 8 bases from J, with 13 bases between. Germline-derived CDR1 and CDR2 are MNHEY and SVGAGI. Here the CDR3 reads CASRRRGDGYTF. DNA for the CDR3: TGTGCCAGCAGGAGACGGGGGGACGGCTACACCTTC.

The gene calls are TRBV30 and TRBJ1-2; D remains unclear. The CDR3 sequence is 14 residues long. The germline CDR1 and CDR2 sequences are GTSNPN and SVGIG (reference sequence). Trimming shortened V by 2 bases and J by 2 bases, and 12 bases separated the two germline ends. CDR3 protein: CAWSFRSGNYGYTF. In DNA, the CDR3 is TGTGCCTGGAGTTTCCGCTCCGGGAACTATGGCTACACCTTC.

This clone was counted between two and nine times. This rearrangement joins TRBV27 to TRBJ2-3; 13 bases agree with TRBD2. The length of the CDR3 is 16 residues. Trimming at V came to 6 bases and at J to 1 base, leaving 4 bases not matched to a gene. Germline V gene sequence: CDR1 MNHEY, CDR2 SMNVEV (reference sequence). Here the CDR3 reads CASRLAGGPRTDTQYF. CDR3 sequence (DNA): TGTGCCAGCAGACTAGCGGGGGGGCCGCGCACAGATACGCAGTATTTT.

The chain joins TRBV6-5 to TRBJ2-7; D might be TRBD1 (6 bases). The CDR3 length is 15 residues. Trimming shortened V by 4 bases and J by 2 bases, and 15 bases separated the two germline ends. CDR1 and CDR2 from the germline V gene are MNHEY and SVGAGI. The CDR3 DNA follows: TGTGCCAGCAGTTTTATCGGGACAAGTCCCTACGAGCAGTACTTC. Translation gives CASSFIGTSPYEQYF.

The chain has TRBV5-1 and TRBJ2-3; D may be TRBD2 (7 bases). V was clipped by 0 bases and J by 6 bases, with 11 bases between them. CDR1 and CDR2 (germline): SGHRS, YFSETQ. CDR3 size: 14 residues. The chain's CDR3 is CASSLAGGPDTQYF. The CDR3 DNA reads as TGCGCCAGCAGCTTGGCGGGGGGCCCGGATACGCAGTATTTT.

The J gene is TRBJ1-6, the V gene TRBV19, with unresolved D. The CDR3 sequence is 14 residues long. The ends were cut back, 0 bases at V and 9 bases at J, with 9 bases in the middle. The germline V gene has CDR1 LNHDA and CDR2 SQIVND (reference sequence). CDR3 in amino acids: CASSIELVGSPLHF. CDR3 nucleotides: TGTGCCAGTAGTATAGAACTCGTCGGTTCACCCCTCCACTTT.

The V call is TRBV10-3, the J call TRBJ2-1; D unresolved. Per the germline V gene, CDR1 is ENHRY and CDR2 is SYGVKD. The CDR3 consists of 13 residues. V gave up 3 bases and J gave up 9 bases, with 12 bases separating them. The CDR3 region has the DNA TGTGCCATCAGTGATGATATGACGGGTGAGCAGTTCTTC. This encodes CAISDDMTGEQFF.

The chain is built from TRBV18 and TRBJ2-7; D not certain. CDR1 is KGHSH and CDR2 is LQKENI in the germline V gene. This CDR3 has 12 amino acids. V shed 3 bases and J shed 3 bases, with 6 bases lying between them. CDR3 in amino acids: CASSPGHYEQYF. The CDR3 coding sequence is TGTGCCAGCTCACCGGGCCACTACGAGCAGTACTTC.

The chain links TRBV27 to TRBJ1-1, with D possibly TRBD1 on 5 matching bases. The V end lost 0 bases, the J end lost 7 bases, and 24 bases lay between the germline ends. This CDR3 has 18 amino acids. The germline CDR1 and CDR2 sequences are MNHEY and SMNVEV (reference sequence). The CDR3 here is CASSLSGGKSGWPLEAFF. The CDR3 region has the DNA TGTGCCAGCAGTTTATCGGGGGGAAAGTCTGGGTGGCCGCTTGAAGCTTTCTTT.